Below, 18 T cell receptor beta chains from the same sample are listed, as sequenced in a study of CD8+ T cells in alopecia areata (dated by TCRdb to between 2018 and 2020). Receptors were amplified or captured by the immunoSEQ multiplex PCR assay. RNA was extracted from all samples and reverse transcribed into cDNA, which served as template for TCR sequencing. TCRdb took this table from immuneACCESS and kept in-frame rearrangements with V and J called. Such tables lack part of the clones; where checked against another copy, unresolved V genes explain under half of the gap, and the rest is unexplained. The sample table shows 85,000 to 110,000 clones, and around 59% are seen once. Jointly, the top ten make up roughly 9% of the sample. Sample: CD4+ T cells sorted from blood. These receptors originate from a human donor in good health.

This chain's CDR3 is CASSHPAGGANTGELFF. The CDR3 DNA sequence: TGCGCCAGCAGCCACCCAGCGGGGGGCGCGAACACCGGGGAGCTGTTTTTT. The chain is built from TRBV4-3 and TRBJ2-2; TRBD2 aligns across 9 bases. Germline assignment: CDR1 LGHNA and CDR2 YSLEER. The CDR3 covers 17 residues. Trimming at V came to 3 bases and at J to 0 bases, leaving 5 bases not matched to a gene.

This clone was counted a few times. The chain recombines TRBV7-9 with TRBJ2-2; 10 bases fit TRBD1. CDR3 size: 15 residues. The J segment lost 4 bases and the V segment lost 5 bases, leaving 4 bases of the junction unmatched. CDR1 and CDR2 (germline): SEHNR, FQNEAQ (reference sequence). CDR3 nucleotide sequence: TGTGCCAGCAGCCCACGGACAGGGGGCACCGGGGAGCTGTTTTTT. As protein: CASSPRTGGTGELFF.

The chain combines TRBV2 with TRBJ1-5, with D uncertain. Germline CDR1 reads SNHLY; CDR2 reads FYNNEI. This CDR3 comprises 15 residues. V was pared by 4 bases and J by 0 bases, with 10 bases between. CDR3 in amino acids: CASSADRNSNQPQHF. In DNA, the CDR3 is TGTGCCAGCAGTGCGGACCGAAATAGCAATCAGCCCCAGCATTTT.

The chain employs TRBV29-1 and TRBJ1-2; TRBD1 agrees at 7 bases. CDR3 length equals 14 residues. V gave up 1 base and J gave up 8 bases; unmatched junction bases: 10. The germline V gene encodes CDR1 SQVTM and CDR2 ANQGSEA. Written as DNA, the CDR3 is TGCAGCGTTGAAGGGGCTGAGGGGGCGGAAGGCTACACCTTC. This sequence encodes CSVEGAEGAEGYTF.

The V and J genes are TRBV9 and TRBJ2-5; the match to TRBD1 covers 7 bases. CDR3 size: 14 residues. In germline, CDR1 is SGDLS, CDR2 YYNGEE. The V gene end was trimmed by 4 bases and the J gene end by 3 bases; junction bases not matched to a gene: 6. The CDR3 DNA sequence: TGTGCCAGCAGCATCCGGGACAGCAAAGAGACCCAGTACTTC. Its translation is CASSIRDSKETQYF.

This chain joins TRBV19 and TRBJ1-6; possible D gene TRBD1, 6 bases. CDR3 length equals 13 residues. The V and J ends lost 10 bases and 7 bases respectively, with 14 bases between them. Per the germline V gene, CDR1 is LNHDA and CDR2 is SQIVND (reference sequence). This chain's CDR3 is CATRDRLNSPLHF. The CDR3 DNA sequence: TGTGCCACCAGAGACAGGCTGAATTCACCCCTCCACTTT.

The chain couples TRBV5-1 to TRBJ1-4; D is perhaps TRBD1 (5 bases). Per germline, CDR1 SGHRS and CDR2 YFSETQ. V gave up 2 bases and J gave up 5 bases, with 13 bases separating them. The CDR3 totals 15 residues. The CDR3: CASSFGLAGNEKLFF. The DNA of the CDR3 is TGCGCCAGCAGCTTTGGTCTAGCAGGGAATGAAAAACTGTTTTTT.

This clone came up a few times. This chain uses TRBV29-1 with TRBJ2-7; D might be TRBD2 (5 bases). The germline V gene encodes CDR1 SQVTM and CDR2 ANQGSEA. V was cut by 4 bases and J by 0 bases, with 13 bases left in between. The CDR3 covers 14 residues. CDR3 region: CSVALGSSSYEQYF. The CDR3 DNA follows: TGCAGCGTTGCGTTGGGGAGCAGCTCCTACGAGCAGTACTTC.

This clone was seen more than once but under ten times. This chain joins TRBV7-9 and TRBJ2-3, with TRBD2 as a possible D gene (6 bases). V was shortened by 6 bases and J by 4 bases, with 14 bases between the two germline ends. The CDR3 has 14 amino acids. From germline, CDR1 is SEHNR and CDR2 FQNEAQ (reference sequence). The DNA for the CDR3 is TGTGCCAGCAGACCCAACTGGGGGGCAGATACGCAGTATTTT. It translates to CASRPNWGADTQYF.

The chain recombines TRBV27 with TRBJ2-7; TRBD1 or TRBD2 may be the D gene (5 bases each). V lost 5 bases and J 0 bases, leaving 11 bases between the germline ends. The CDR3 sequence is 14 residues long. The germline V gene has CDR1 MNHEY and CDR2 SMNVEV (reference sequence). The CDR3 loop reads CASSNRDVSYEQYF. For the CDR3, the DNA is TGTGCCAGCAGTAACCGGGACGTCTCCTACGAGCAGTACTTC.

The V gene is TRBV7-3, the J gene TRBJ2-1; maybe TRBD2 (6 bases). The germline CDR1 and CDR2 sequences are SGHTA and FQGTGA. The V gene lost 5 bases and the J gene lost 3 bases, with 8 bases spanning the gap. This CDR3 has 13 residues. The CDR3 is CASSRDFYNEQFF. DNA of the CDR3: TGTGCCAGCAGCCGGGACTTCTACAATGAGCAGTTCTTC.

The chain recombines TRBV29-1 with TRBJ1-1, with unresolved D. The CDR3 covers 11 residues. V was cut by 7 bases and J by 0 bases, with 6 bases left in between. Germline values: CDR1 SQVTM, CDR2 ANQGSEA. In DNA form, the CDR3 reads TGCAGCGGCGAGTTGAACACTGAAGCTTTCTTT. This gives the protein CSGELNTEAFF. The entire variable domain, with the rest obtained from reference TRBV29-1 and TRBJ1-1, is as follows: SAVISQKPSRDICQRGTSLTIQCQVDSQVTMMFWYRQQPGQSLTLIATANQGSEATYESGFVIDKFPISRPNLTFSTLTVSNMSPEDSSIYLCSGELNTEAFFGQGTRLTVV.

Only one count was recorded for this clone. The genes are TRBV29-1 and TRBJ2-1; the D gene could be TRBD1 or TRBD2 (5 bases each). CDR1 and CDR2 (germline): SQVTM, ANQGSEA. V gave up 4 bases and J gave up 8 bases, with 18 bases separating them. CDR3 size: 14 residues. For the CDR3, the DNA is TGCAGCGTTGTCCGGGACCACCCGCCCCATGAGCAGTTCTTC. Its translation: CSVVRDHPPHEQFF.

This clone was detected once. This chain's CDR3 is CASGPGQGAGETQYF. The CDR3 DNA is TGTGCCAGCGGGCCCGGACAGGGGGCCGGGGAGACCCAGTACTTC. The rearrangement uses TRBV7-9 and TRBJ2-5, with 11 nucleotides matching TRBD1. V dropped 8 bases and J dropped 5; count of bases not matched to a gene: 10. The CDR3 covers 15 residues. Germline V gene sequence: CDR1 SEHNR, CDR2 FQNEAQ (reference sequence).

The genes are TRBV2 and TRBJ2-6; 9 nucleotides match TRBD1. V trimming: 3 bases; J trimming: 0 bases; junction bases outside the gene matches: 3. CDR3 length: 17 residues. Germline V gene sequence: CDR1 SNHLY, CDR2 FYNNEI. DNA for the CDR3: TGTGCCAGCAGTGAGGACAGGGGATTCTCTGGGGCCAACGTCCTGACTTTC. Amino acids: CASSEDRGFSGANVLTF.

This chain joins TRBV7-2 and TRBJ1-5; no firm D call. Germline V gene sequence: CDR1 SGHTA, CDR2 FQGNSA. The CDR3 is 13 amino acids. The V and J ends lost 3 bases and 5 bases respectively, with 8 bases between them. DNA of the CDR3: TGTGCCAGCAGCTTCGAGGCGTATCAGCCCCAGCATTTT. Its translation is CASSFEAYQPQHF.

This clone was counted between two and nine times. The CDR3 here is CSVAPGSAYEQYF. CDR3 bases: TGCAGCGTTGCCCCGGGGTCAGCCTACGAGCAGTACTTC. The chain couples TRBV29-1 to TRBJ2-7; D perhaps matches TRBD2 (5 bases). CDR3 size: 13 residues. Germline V gene lookup returns CDR1 SQVTM and CDR2 ANQGSEA. The V gene lost 4 bases and the J gene lost 2 bases, with 12 bases spanning the gap.

The chain carries TRBV6-1 and TRBJ1-2; D is perhaps TRBD1 (6 bases). This CDR3 comprises 12 residues. Trimming cost V 7 bases and J 8 bases, with 14 bases left between them. Germline-derived CDR1 and CDR2 are MNHNS and SASEGT. CDR3 DNA sequence: TGTGCCAGCACAGGGGATCGGGGAGGCTACACCTTC. Encoded protein: CASTGDRGGYTF.